Following are 5 T cell receptor beta chains from one sample sequenced in a study of shared clonotypes between healthy human individuals. Assay: immunoSEQ multiplex PCR; the TCRdb copy retains only in-frame clones and omits some. The sample lists 950,000 to 1,300,000 clones, about 80% occurring once. Sequencing input: memory CD4+ T cells sorted from blood. Regarding subset: CD45RA-negative fraction. All receptors derive from a man aged 18 to 29 in good health.

This clone has a handful of counts. The chain employs TRBV18 and TRBJ2-7; 8 nucleotides match TRBD1. Trimming at V came to 2 bases and at J to 2 bases, leaving 8 bases not matched to a gene. CDR1 is KGHSH, CDR2 LQKENI, per germline. This CDR3 contains 16 residues. CDR3 DNA sequence: TGTGCCAGCTCACCAAAGGACAGGGCCGGTACCTACGAGCAGTACTTC. Translating it yields CASSPKDRAGTYEQYF. Variable domain in full (rest from reference TRBV18 and TRBJ2-7): NAGVMQNPRHLVRRRGQEARLRCSPMKGHSHVYWYRQLPEEGLKFMVYLQKENIIDESGMPKERFSAEFPKEGPSILRIQQVVRGDSAAYFCASSPKDRAGTYEQYFGPGTRLTVT.

The chain employs TRBV2 and TRBJ2-7; 9 bases map to TRBD2. V lost 1 base, J lost 6 bases, and 7 bases stayed unmatched. The CDR3 covers 15 residues. Germline V CDR1 and CDR2: SNHLY, FYNNEI. The CDR3 protein is CASSEGAGGRSEQYF. DNA of the CDR3: TGTGCCAGCAGTGAAGGTGCGGGGGGGCGGAGCGAGCAGTACTTC. The full variable domain, rest sourced from reference TRBV2 and TRBJ2-7, is EPEVTQTPSHQVTQMGQEVILRCVPISNHLYFYWYRQILGQKVEFLVSFYNNEISEKSEIFDDQFSVERPDGSNFTLKIRSTKLEDSAMYFCASSEGAGGRSEQYFGPGTRLTVT.

The J gene is TRBJ1-5, the V gene TRBV6-6; no definite D call. Germline V gene lookup returns CDR1 MNHNY and CDR2 SVGAGI (reference sequence). This CDR3 comprises 13 residues. V was pared by 2 bases and J by 8 bases, with 10 bases between. The CDR3 DNA sequence: TGTGCCAGCAGTTACACATGGGAGGAGCCCCAGCATTTT. Translating it yields CASSYTWEEPQHF.

As for this clone: Other nucleotide sequences in the sample specify the same CDR3. The gene calls are TRBV29-1 and TRBJ2-5; D might be TRBD1 (6 bases). The ends were cut back, 7 bases at V and 3 bases at J, with 6 bases in the middle. In germline, CDR1 is SQVTM, CDR2 ANQGSEA. This CDR3 contains 10 residues. The CDR3 here is CSGTEETQYF. The CDR3 DNA is TGCAGCGGGACAGAAGAGACCCAGTACTTC.

The V and J genes are TRBV6-6 and TRBJ1-2, with D maybe TRBD1 (5 bases). Germline values: CDR1 MNHNY, CDR2 SVGAGI (reference sequence). The ends were cut back, 11 bases at V and 6 bases at J, with 16 bases in the middle. This CDR3 is 12 amino acids long. The chain's CDR3 is CAHLGWGDGYTF. The CDR3 nucleotides read TGTGCCCACCTAGGGTGGGGGGATGGCTACACCTTC.